A selection of T cell receptor beta chains follows, all from one sample in a study of cytomegalovirus exposure and HLA in healthy donors. Assay used: immunoSEQ multiplex PCR; TCRdb lists only in-frame clones, some missing. The table shows 85,000 to 100,000 clones, with 55% to 75% occurring only once. The sequenced sample was PBMCs. The receptors derive from a man in his 60s in good health and CMV-seronegative. Both conserved end residues are trimmed from each CDR3. The D gene is left open where the match is weak.

D,J,V,length,CDR3
TRBD2,TRBJ2-1,TRBV19,13,ASSILAGASNEQF
TRBD2,TRBJ2-7,TRBV7-9,12,ASSPSGAAYEQY
TRBD1,TRBJ1-1,TRBV5-1,16,ASSLFGYGDSVNTEAF
.,TRBJ1-6,TRBV5-4,12,ASGLHGRGSPLH
TRBD1,TRBJ2-2,TRBV7-7,12,ASSYKRGQGELF
.,.,TRBV4-1,14,ASSQGPYGGRNEQY
.,TRBJ1-2,TRBV2,11,ASSVSENYGYT
TRBD1,TRBJ1-2,TRBV29-1,11,STRTGANYGYT
.,TRBJ1-6,TRBV27,15,ASSLSGHWPNNSPLH
TRBD1,TRBJ2-1,TRBV11-2,13,ASSLEGGPYNEQF
.,TRBJ2-1,TRBV6-4,11,ASSEEKGADQF
.,TRBJ2-1,TRBV19,14,ASFPQAIGSYNEQF
TRBD1,TRBJ1-1,TRBV10-3,12,AIRNQGEATEAF
.,TRBJ1-4,TRBV7-9,13,ASSPRQEHAEKLF
TRBD1,TRBJ2-7,TRBV19,12,ASSERQGNSEQY
TRBD1,TRBJ2-1,TRBV27,13,ASPRTGQRYNEQF
.,TRBJ1-2,TRBV11-3,11,ASSLGDSYGYT
TRBD2,TRBJ2-7,TRBV5-4,14,ASSLAGGTRNYEQY
.,.,TRBV20-1,9,RAQGGYEQY
TRBD1,TRBJ2-7,TRBV11-2,12,ASRRQGPPYEQY
.,TRBJ2-3,TRBV5-1,13,ASSSVGGVTDTQY
.,TRBJ2-7,TRBV28,13,ASSFGQRSSYEQY